A selection of T cell receptor beta chains follows, all from one sample in a study of blood T cell repertoires in COVID-19. Libraries were prepared by immunoSEQ multiplex PCR; TCRdb keeps only in-frame clonotypes and omits some of them. Of approximately 100,000 clones listed, about 90% are singletons. The sequenced sample consisted of peripheral blood. These receptor sequences come from a man aged 50 to 59 with acute or convalescent COVID-19. Each CDR3 is given with its conserved first and last residue. The order of the fields is J gene, clone size, V gene, D gene, CDR3 protein, CDR3 DNA. The D gene is left open where the match is weak. Expanded clones are given a class, and other clones once, few, many or no size at all.

J gene: TRBJ2-3
clone size: -
V gene: TRBV4-1
D gene: TRBD2
CDR3 protein: CASRGVSGRGYTGTDTQYF
CDR3 DNA: TGCGCCAGCAGGGGGGTAAGTGGGAGGGGCTATACGGGCACAGATACGCAGTATTTT

J gene: TRBJ2-5
clone size: -
V gene: TRBV5-1
D gene: TRBD1
CDR3 protein: CASSLGPGQGGETQYF
CDR3 DNA: TGCGCCAGCAGCTTGGGCCCGGGACAGGGAGGAGAGACCCAGTACTTC

J gene: TRBJ1-2
clone size: -
V gene: TRBV25-1
D gene: TRBD1
CDR3 protein: CASSPGQGRGGYTF
CDR3 DNA: TGTGCCAGCAGTCCGGGACAGGGGAGGGGTGGCTACACCTTC

J gene: TRBJ1-3
clone size: -
V gene: TRBV4-2
D gene: -
CDR3 protein: CASSQNRVLSGNTIYF
CDR3 DNA: TGTGCCAGCAGCCAGAACAGGGTCCTATCTGGAAACACCATATATTTT

J gene: TRBJ2-4
clone size: -
V gene: TRBV7-2
D gene: -
CDR3 protein: CASRGVGENIQYF
CDR3 DNA: TGTGCCAGCAGGGGCGTAGGTGAAAACATTCAGTACTTC

J gene: TRBJ2-7
clone size: -
V gene: TRBV27
D gene: -
CDR3 protein: CASSLSAPSSHEQYF
CDR3 DNA: TGTGCCAGCAGTTTATCCGCTCCTAGTAGCCACGAGCAGTACTTC

J gene: TRBJ1-5
clone size: few
V gene: TRBV28
D gene: -
CDR3 protein: CASSLIGDGRQPQHF
CDR3 DNA: TGTGCCAGCAGTTTAATCGGCGATGGGCGTCAGCCCCAGCATTTT

J gene: TRBJ1-5
clone size: -
V gene: TRBV3-1/TRBV3-2
D gene: -
CDR3 protein: CASSQSDRNQPQHF
CDR3 DNA: TGTGCCAGCAGCCAAAGCGACAGGAATCAGCCCCAGCATTTT

J gene: TRBJ2-1
clone size: few
V gene: TRBV2
D gene: -
CDR3 protein: CASHRSGSYNEQFF
CDR3 DNA: TGTGCCAGCCATCGTAGCGGCTCCTACAATGAGCAGTTCTTC

J gene: TRBJ2-7
clone size: -
V gene: TRBV19
D gene: TRBD2
CDR3 protein: CASSIGWTSTYEQYF
CDR3 DNA: TGTGCCAGTAGTATAGGTTGGACTAGCACCTACGAGCAGTACTTC

J gene: TRBJ2-6
clone size: -
V gene: TRBV3-1/TRBV3-2
D gene: -
CDR3 protein: CASSLRYPGANVLTF
CDR3 DNA: TGTGCCAGCAGCCTGCGGTATCCCGGGGCCAACGTCCTGACTTTC

J gene: TRBJ2-3
clone size: once
V gene: TRBV7-9
D gene: -
CDR3 protein: CASMVGSRDTQYF
CDR3 DNA: TGTGCCAGCATGGTCGGGAGTAGGGATACGCAGTATTTT

J gene: TRBJ2-5
clone size: few
V gene: TRBV20-1
D gene: -
CDR3 protein: CSASVRSGETQYF
CDR3 DNA: TGCAGTGCTAGTGTTCGGAGTGGGGAGACCCAGTACTTC

J gene: TRBJ2-1
clone size: -
V gene: TRBV27
D gene: TRBD2
CDR3 protein: CASSLQRGNEQFF
CDR3 DNA: TGTGCCAGCAGTTTACAGCGGGGCAATGAGCAGTTCTTC

J gene: TRBJ2-2
clone size: -
V gene: TRBV19
D gene: TRBD2
CDR3 protein: CASRNSGLMNTGELFF
CDR3 DNA: TGTGCCAGTAGGAATAGCGGGCTTATGAACACCGGGGAGCTGTTTTTT

J gene: TRBJ1-2
clone size: -
V gene: TRBV15
D gene: -
CDR3 protein: CATSRDLAGNYGYTF
CDR3 DNA: TGTGCCACCAGCAGAGATTTGGCAGGGAACTATGGCTACACCTTC

J gene: TRBJ2-2
clone size: -
V gene: TRBV28
D gene: -
CDR3 protein: CASSSLTGELFF
CDR3 DNA: TGTGCCAGCAGTTCCCTCACCGGGGAGCTGTTTTTT

J gene: TRBJ1-1
clone size: -
V gene: TRBV19
D gene: -
CDR3 protein: CASSSRTASNTEAFF
CDR3 DNA: TGTGCCAGTAGTTCTCGGACAGCCTCGAACACTGAAGCTTTCTTT

J gene: TRBJ2-3
clone size: -
V gene: TRBV24-1
D gene: TRBD2
CDR3 protein: CAVFSGRATDTQYF
CDR3 DNA: TGTGCCGTTTTTAGCGGGAGGGCTACAGATACGCAGTATTTT

J gene: TRBJ2-2
clone size: -
V gene: TRBV10-2
D gene: -
CDR3 protein: CASSLWANTGELFF
CDR3 DNA: TGCGCCAGCAGTTTGTGGGCTAACACCGGGGAGCTGTTTTTT

J gene: TRBJ2-1
clone size: few
V gene: TRBV2
D gene: -
CDR3 protein: CASSPTGVTPYNEQFF
CDR3 DNA: TGTGCCAGCTCACCCACGGGGGTCACCCCCTACAATGAGCAGTTCTTC

J gene: TRBJ2-3
clone size: few
V gene: TRBV9
D gene: -
CDR3 protein: CASGGLSGDTQYF
CDR3 DNA: TGTGCCAGCGGGGGACTTTCGGGAGATACGCAGTATTTT

J gene: TRBJ1-1
clone size: -
V gene: TRBV15
D gene: -
CDR3 protein: CATSQGSGVPTEAFF
CDR3 DNA: TGTGCCACCAGCCAAGGGTCAGGGGTCCCCACTGAAGCTTTCTTT

J gene: TRBJ2-2
clone size: -
V gene: TRBV27
D gene: -
CDR3 protein: CASSLIKTGELFF
CDR3 DNA: TGTGCCAGCAGTTTAATCAAAACCGGGGAGCTGTTTTTT

J gene: TRBJ2-7
clone size: -
V gene: TRBV10-3
D gene: TRBD2
CDR3 protein: CAISDLAESYEQYF
CDR3 DNA: TGTGCCATCAGCGATCTAGCGGAGTCCTACGAGCAGTACTTC

J gene: TRBJ2-1
clone size: -
V gene: TRBV12-5
D gene: TRBD2
CDR3 protein: CATKREFYNEQFF
CDR3 DNA: TGTGCTACCAAGCGGGAGTTTTACAATGAGCAGTTCTTC

J gene: TRBJ2-7
clone size: -
V gene: TRBV28
D gene: TRBD1
CDR3 protein: CASSILGQGYEQYF
CDR3 DNA: TGTGCCAGCAGCATACTGGGACAGGGCTACGAGCAGTACTTC

J gene: TRBJ2-6
clone size: -
V gene: TRBV28
D gene: TRBD1
CDR3 protein: CASSPGDSRASGANVLTF
CDR3 DNA: TGTGCCAGCAGCCCCGGGGACAGCCGAGCCTCTGGGGCCAACGTCCTGACTTTC

J gene: TRBJ2-7
clone size: -
V gene: TRBV10-2
D gene: TRBD2
CDR3 protein: CASIGTSGTYEQYF
CDR3 DNA: TGCGCCAGCATTGGGACTAGCGGAACCTACGAGCAGTACTTC

J gene: TRBJ2-5
clone size: -
V gene: TRBV2
D gene: TRBD1
CDR3 protein: CASRPKKTGGEETQYF
CDR3 DNA: TGTGCCAGCAGGCCGAAAAAGACAGGGGGAGAAGAGACCCAGTACTTC

J gene: TRBJ1-6
clone size: -
V gene: TRBV28
D gene: TRBD1
CDR3 protein: CAITGTANSPLHF
CDR3 DNA: TGTGCCATTACCGGGACAGCTAATTCACCCCTCCACTTT

J gene: TRBJ1-3
clone size: -
V gene: TRBV5-1
D gene: -
CDR3 protein: CASSLGQQSSGNTIYF
CDR3 DNA: TGCGCCAGCAGCCTCGGACAGCAGAGCTCTGGAAACACCATATATTTT

J gene: TRBJ2-1
clone size: -
V gene: TRBV2
D gene: TRBD2
CDR3 protein: CASSVAGDYNEQFF
CDR3 DNA: TGTGCCAGCAGTGTAGCGGGAGACTACAATGAGCAGTTCTTC

J gene: TRBJ2-1
clone size: -
V gene: TRBV5-5
D gene: TRBD2
CDR3 protein: CASSRLAGVGEQFF
CDR3 DNA: TGTGCCAGCAGCCGACTAGCGGGAGTGGGTGAGCAGTTCTTC

J gene: TRBJ2-3
clone size: -
V gene: TRBV7-9
D gene: TRBD2
CDR3 protein: CASSLFTSGAIFTDTQYF
CDR3 DNA: TGTGCCAGCAGCTTATTTACTAGCGGTGCGATATTCACAGATACGCAGTATTTT

J gene: TRBJ2-7
clone size: few
V gene: TRBV4-1
D gene: TRBD2
CDR3 protein: CASSRGLAGIDEQYF
CDR3 DNA: TGCGCCAGCAGCCGGGGACTAGCGGGAATCGACGAGCAGTACTTC

J gene: TRBJ1-4
clone size: -
V gene: TRBV29-1
D gene: -
CDR3 protein: CSVAGGTFEKLFF
CDR3 DNA: TGCAGCGTTGCCGGTGGGACATTTGAAAAACTGTTTTTT

J gene: TRBJ1-1
clone size: -
V gene: TRBV4-1
D gene: -
CDR3 protein: CASSQGSDSHTEAFF
CDR3 DNA: TGCGCCAGCAGCCAAGGCTCAGACTCCCACACTGAAGCTTTCTTT

J gene: TRBJ2-5
clone size: -
V gene: TRBV6-9
D gene: -
CDR3 protein: CASSYIFSETQYF
CDR3 DNA: TGTGCCAGCAGTTACATTTTTTCCGAGACCCAGTACTTC

J gene: TRBJ2-3
clone size: -
V gene: TRBV28
D gene: -
CDR3 protein: CASSFYSSTDTQYF
CDR3 DNA: TGTGCCAGCAGTTTTTACAGCAGCACAGATACGCAGTATTTT

J gene: TRBJ2-3
clone size: -
V gene: TRBV10-3
D gene: -
CDR3 protein: CAISDPPNTDTQYF
CDR3 DNA: TGTGCCATCAGTGATCCCCCCAACACAGATACGCAGTATTTT

J gene: TRBJ2-1
clone size: -
V gene: TRBV18
D gene: TRBD1
CDR3 protein: CASSADRSVNEQFF
CDR3 DNA: TGTGCCAGCTCAGCGGACAGGTCTGTCAATGAGCAGTTCTTC

J gene: TRBJ2-2
clone size: -
V gene: TRBV27
D gene: TRBD2
CDR3 protein: CASRTAGGSTGELFF
CDR3 DNA: TGTGCCAGCAGGACGGCGGGAGGGTCCACCGGGGAGCTGTTTTTT

J gene: TRBJ2-1
clone size: -
V gene: TRBV5-1
D gene: TRBD1
CDR3 protein: CASSLLGGGANEQFF
CDR3 DNA: TGCGCCAGCAGCTTGTTAGGGGGCGGAGCTAATGAGCAGTTCTTC

J gene: TRBJ1-1
clone size: -
V gene: TRBV28
D gene: TRBD1
CDR3 protein: CATTGELNTEAFF
CDR3 DNA: TGTGCCACCACAGGGGAGCTGAACACTGAAGCTTTCTTT